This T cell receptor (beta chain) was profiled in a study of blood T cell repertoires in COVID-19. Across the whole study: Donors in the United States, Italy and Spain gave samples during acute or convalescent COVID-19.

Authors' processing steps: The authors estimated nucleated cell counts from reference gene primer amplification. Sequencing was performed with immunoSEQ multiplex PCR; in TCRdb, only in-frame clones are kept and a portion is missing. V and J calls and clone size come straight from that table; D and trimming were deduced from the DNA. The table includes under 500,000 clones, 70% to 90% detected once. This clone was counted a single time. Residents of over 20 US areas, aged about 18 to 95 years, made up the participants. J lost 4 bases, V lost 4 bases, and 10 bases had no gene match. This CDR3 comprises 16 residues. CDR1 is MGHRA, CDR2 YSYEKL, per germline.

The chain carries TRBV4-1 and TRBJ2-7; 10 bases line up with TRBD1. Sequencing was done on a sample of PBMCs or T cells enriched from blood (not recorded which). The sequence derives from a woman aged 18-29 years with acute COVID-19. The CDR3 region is CASSRHDRGRKYEQYF. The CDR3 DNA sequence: TGCGCCAGCAGCCGACACGACAGGGGGCGCAAGTACGAGCAGTACTTC.